The present T cell receptor beta chain was sequenced within a study of PD-1 blockade in classical Hodgkin lymphoma. Findings of the study overall: Complete responders' diversity at baseline resembled that of newly diagnosed patients.

The time point is: cycle 4 day 1 (C4D1), after more than five weeks of nivolumab. Every patient experienced relapse after autologous stem cell transplantation, and brentuximab vedotin exposure varied. The data were produced by immunoSEQ multiplex PCR, yet TCRdb's version contains in-frame clones alone and is incomplete. The sample comprises more than 40,000 clones, more than 70% of which are singletons, and around a third rests with the top ten. This CDR3 is 14 amino acids long. Trimming removed 0 bases at V and 3 bases at J, with 11 bases between. Germline V gene data show CDR1 as GTSNPN and CDR2 as SVGIG (reference sequence). Notes on this clone: Its antigen remains unknown.

The gene calls are TRBV30 and TRBJ2-5; no definite D call. This receptor was identified in a human donor with classical Hodgkin lymphoma. The material sequenced was peripheral blood mononuclear cells (PBMCs), taken before the fourth cycle of nivolumab. CDR3 nucleotides: TGTGCCTGGAGTGTAGTGGGCACGGAAGAGACCCAGTACTTC. Translating gives CAWSVVGTEETQYF.